Following are 15 T cell receptor beta chains from one sample sequenced in a study of T cell repertoires in cytomegalovirus infection. The antigens of these receptors remain unknown. Each CDR3 protein is one row after TCRdb ran MiXCR on the reads. The sample includes 830,000 or so distinct CDR3 sequences, less than 35% seen only once; the top ten take 9.5% to 15%. Specimen: cultured CD8+ T cells from PBMCs, collected from culture after CMV antigen stimulation. The origin of the receptors is a human donor in good health (CMV status not recorded). Some clones in this sample may be carry-over from other donors' samples.

A single count supports this clonotype. The V gene is TRBV6-5, the J gene TRBJ1-1; D unclear. Looked up from germline, CDR1 is MNHEY and CDR2 is SVGAGI. V lost 0 bases and J lost 1, with 9 bases in between. CDR3 length: 15 residues. CDR3 DNA sequence: TGTGCCAGCAGTTACTCTGGCAGCTGGAACACTGAAGCTTTCTTT. Translated: CASSYSGSWNTEAFF.

This rearrangement joins TRBV28 to TRBJ1-1; 10 positions match TRBD1. This CDR3 spans 12 amino acids. Germline CDR1 and CDR2: MDHEN and SYDVKM. Unmatched junction bases numbered 5, after V lost 5 bases and J lost 11 bases. CDR3 amino acids: CASSQTGQGAFF. DNA for the CDR3: TGTGCCAGCAGTCAAACGGGACAGGGGGCTTTCTTT. Together with reference TRBV28 and TRBJ1-1, the CDR3 gives the full variable domain: DVKVTQSSRYLVKRTGEKVFLECVQDMDHENMFWYRQDPGLGLRLIYFSYDVKMKEKGDIPEGYSVSREKKERFSLILESASTNQTSMYLCASSQTGQGAFFGQGTRLTVV.

This clonotype came up a few times. The rearrangement uses TRBV27 and TRBJ1-1; possible D gene TRBD1, 6 bases. Trimming removed 4 bases at V and 7 bases at J, with 10 bases between. Germline V lookup: CDR1 MNHEY, CDR2 SMNVEV (reference sequence). The CDR3 extends over 12 amino acids. CDR3 DNA: TGTGCCAGCAGTTCCGGACAGTTTGAAGCTTTCTTT. It codes for CASSSGQFEAFF.

This clonotype was seen ten or more times. The V gene is TRBV7-2, the J gene TRBJ2-2; D remains ambiguous. From germline, CDR1 is SGHTA and CDR2 FQGNSA. Trimming removed 1 base at V and 3 bases at J, with 9 bases between. This CDR3 region has 15 residues. The CDR3 loop is CASSLGGRDTGELFF. The CDR3 coding sequence is TGTGCCAGCAGCTTAGGCGGACGGGACACCGGGGAGCTGTTTTTT.

This clonotype was seen ten or more times. The V call is TRBV7-6, the J call TRBJ2-1; TRBD2 is a possible D gene (5 bases). Germline loops: CDR1 SGHVS, CDR2 FNYEAQ. This CDR3 region has 16 residues. V was shortened by 1 base and J by 0 bases, with 10 bases between the two germline ends. This chain's CDR3 is CASSLVGSSSYNEQFF. CDR3 sequence (DNA): TGTGCCAGCAGCTTAGTTGGGAGCTCCTCCTACAATGAGCAGTTCTTC.

The rearrangement links TRBV6-6 to TRBJ1-1; TRBD1 is a possible D gene (5 bases). V lost 5 bases, J lost 6 bases, and 16 bases lay in between. This CDR3 contains 14 residues. Germline V lookup: CDR1 MNHNY, CDR2 SVGAGI (reference sequence). CDR3 nucleotide sequence: TGTGCCAGCAGTCCCCAGGGATATGGGGCTGAAGCTTTCTTT. Translated, it gives CASSPQGYGAEAFF.

This clonotype turned up a few times. The J gene is TRBJ2-1, the V gene TRBV9; TRBD2 matches 13 bases. V was pared by 3 bases and J by 6 bases, with 3 bases of the junction left unmatched. This CDR3 comprises 15 residues. Germline V lookup: CDR1 SGDLS, CDR2 YYNGEE. Here the CDR3 DNA reads TGTGCCAGCAGCGCAGGGACTAGCGGGGTCAATGAGCAGTTCTTC. Protein sequence: CASSAGTSGVNEQFF. Full variable domain (rest looked up from reference TRBV9 and TRBJ2-1): DSGVTQTPKHLITATGQRVTLRCSPRSGDLSVYWYQQSLDQGLQFLIQYYNGEERAKGNILERFSAQQFPDLHSELNLSSLELGDSALYFCASSAGTSGVNEQFFGPGTRLTVL.

This clonotype was seen repeatedly, ten times or more. The rearrangement links TRBV7-2 to TRBJ1-3; 9 bases fit TRBD1. This CDR3 has 15 residues. V gave up 5 bases and J gave up 4 bases; unmatched junction bases: 6. CDR1 and CDR2 (germline): SGHTA, FQGNSA. CDR3 residues: CASSLGQGPGNTIYF. The CDR3 region has the DNA TGTGCCAGCAGCCTCGGACAGGGGCCCGGAAACACCATATATTTT.

Note on this clonotype: Being one base from a much bigger clone, this may be a read error. The DNA for the CDR3 is TGCGCCAGCAGCTTGGGGTGCGACGGTAGATATGGCTACACCTTC. Residues: CASSLGCDGRYGYTF. This chain links TRBV5-1 with TRBJ1-2; no firm D call. The germline gives CDR1 SGHRS, CDR2 YFSETQ. The V end lost 0 bases, the J end lost 5 bases, and 14 bases lay between the germline ends. The CDR3 loop spans 15 amino acids.

V usage is TRBV7-9 and J usage is TRBJ1-2; D perhaps matches TRBD1 (5 bases). Germline CDR1 SEHNR, CDR2 FQNEAQ (reference sequence). V lost 5 bases and J 6 bases, leaving 19 bases between the germline ends. The CDR3 consists of 15 residues. CDR3 nucleotide sequence: TGTGCCAGCAGCCCTACGCCGGGACGGGCAAATGGCTACACCTTC. Amino acid sequence: CASSPTPGRANGYTF.

This chain connects TRBV6-5 to TRBJ2-7, with D perhaps TRBD2 (7 bases). CDR3 size: 15 residues. The germline gives CDR1 MNHEY, CDR2 SVGAGI. V lost 0 bases and J lost 4, with 13 bases in between. The CDR3 bases are TGTGCCAGCAGTTACTCTCGGGGGGCGCGGTACGAGCAGTACGTC. Translated, it gives CASSYSRGARYEQYV.

The chain couples TRBV4-1 to TRBJ1-1; TRBD1 agrees at 7 bases. Looked up from germline, CDR1 is MGHRA and CDR2 is YSYEKL. The CDR3 has 14 residues. The junction had 4 bases not matched to a gene; V was cut back by 0 bases and J by 6 bases. DNA of the CDR3: TGCGCCAGCAGCCAAGAAACAGGGGCCCCTGAAGCTTTCTTT. Amino acids: CASSQETGAPEAFF.

This clonotype was detected only once. This chain joins TRBV29-1 and TRBJ2-3; weak D call: TRBD2 (6 bases). This CDR3 region has 13 residues. V lost 7 bases to trimming and J lost 0 bases, with 11 bases between them. Looked up from germline, CDR1 is SQVTM and CDR2 is ANQGSEA. CDR3 protein: CSAPGTSTDTQYF. For the CDR3, the DNA is TGCAGCGCTCCTGGGACTAGCACAGATACGCAGTATTTT.

At least ten counts were recorded for this clonotype. The chain couples TRBV7-9 to TRBJ2-5; 13 bases map to TRBD2. Germline V gene sequence: CDR1 SEHNR, CDR2 FQNEAQ (reference sequence). V shed 4 bases and J 4 bases; nucleotides not matched to a gene: 12. This CDR3 comprises 18 residues. The DNA for the CDR3 is TGTGCCAGCAGCTCTATAGACTACGGGACTAGCGGGGCAGAGACCCAGTACTTC. This gives the protein CASSSIDYGTSGAETQYF.

This clonotype has at least ten counts. The chain recombines TRBV6-5 with TRBJ1-5, with D unclear. The germline gives CDR1 MNHEY, CDR2 SVGAGI. V was cut by 0 bases and J by 3 bases, with 3 bases left in between. The CDR3 runs to 13 residues. The CDR3 loop is CASSYSSNQPQHF. The CDR3 region has the DNA TGTGCCAGCAGTTACTCGTCCAATCAGCCCCAGCATTTT.